This T cell receptor beta chain was profiled in a study of T cells after yellow fever vaccination. Overall study findings and caveats: On re-exposure, the response was weaker but peaked faster, at day 5 versus 15. Most primary-vaccination clones reappeared after the booster (around 95% CD4, approximately 88% CD8). Within FACS-sorted repertoires, abundant clonotypes contaminating from the bulk population could be present.

TCRdb re-analysed the 5' RACE reads in MiXCR, keeping a single row per CDR3 protein. Of over 300,000 distinct CDR3 sequences listed, roughly 4.3% are singletons. Concerning this clonotype itself: Its antigen is not known.

This clonotype was obtained from a man younger than 35 who received the YFV17D yellow fever vaccine. Sequencing used PBMCs, obtained 5 days after the yellow fever booster vaccination.

CDR3 protein: CASSRPGGETQYF. The CDR3 DNA reads TGTGCCAGCAGCCGCCCTGGGGGTGAGACCCAGTACTTC. This chain uses TRBV28 with TRBJ2-5; D could derive from TRBD1 or TRBD2 (5 bases each). CDR3 length equals 13 residues. The V and J ends lost 6 bases and 5 bases respectively, with 13 bases between them. From germline, CDR1 is MDHEN and CDR2 SYDVKM.